Listed below are T cell receptor beta chains from one sample, sequenced in a study of lung T cells in sarcoidosis with Löfgren's syndrome. TCRdb ran MiXCR on the reads and lists one entry per CDR3 protein. This table holds around 60,000 distinct CDR3 sequences, 20% to 25% found once. Sequencing was performed on CD4+ T cells from PBMCs. The receptor set was obtained from a human donor with sarcoidosis (Löfgren's syndrome or another form), or a control subject (not recorded which). Each CDR3 is given with its conserved first and last residue. Fields, in order: clone size, J gene, V gene, D gene, CDR3 protein, CDR3 DNA. D genes are given only for firm matches. Clone size appears in some rows only: once, few, many, or a class for an expanded clone.

clone size: many; J gene: TRBJ2-3; V gene: TRBV7-2; D gene: .; CDR3 protein: CASSLIVSTDTQYF; CDR3 DNA: TGTGCCAGCAGCTTAATTGTCAGCACAGATACGCAGTATTTT
clone size: .; J gene: TRBJ2-7; V gene: TRBV2; D gene: .; CDR3 protein: CASSRDRLSSYEQYF; CDR3 DNA: TGTGCCAGCAGCAGAGACAGGTTGAGCTCCTACGAGCAGTACTTC
clone size: .; J gene: TRBJ1-1; V gene: TRBV5-6; D gene: .; CDR3 protein: CASSLESGPNPTEAFF; CDR3 DNA: TGTGCCAGCAGCTTGGAATCGGGGCCCAATCCCACTGAAGCTTTCTTT
clone size: many; J gene: TRBJ1-1; V gene: TRBV27; D gene: TRBD1; CDR3 protein: CASRPQGAAHTEAFF; CDR3 DNA: TGTGCCAGCAGGCCACAGGGGGCCGCGCACACTGAAGCTTTCTTT
clone size: many; J gene: TRBJ2-3; V gene: TRBV7-2; D gene: .; CDR3 protein: CASSLTMGLPQDTQYF; CDR3 DNA: TGTGCCAGCAGCTTAACTATGGGACTCCCCCAGGATACGCAGTATTTT
clone size: .; J gene: TRBJ2-1; V gene: TRBV7-9; D gene: .; CDR3 protein: CASGFVQGNEQFF; CDR3 DNA: TGTGCCAGCGGCTTTGTACAGGGCAATGAGCAGTTCTTC
clone size: .; J gene: TRBJ1-1; V gene: TRBV10-3; D gene: .; CDR3 protein: CAISPARNTEAFF; CDR3 DNA: TGTGCCATCAGTCCAGCTAGGAACACTGAAGCTTTCTTT
clone size: many; J gene: TRBJ2-7; V gene: TRBV2; D gene: .; CDR3 protein: CASSRTAYEQYF; CDR3 DNA: TGTGCCAGCAGCCGGACAGCCTACGAGCAGTACTTC
clone size: many; J gene: TRBJ2-3; V gene: TRBV2; D gene: .; CDR3 protein: CASSPTDTQYF; CDR3 DNA: TGTGCCAGCAGTCCCACAGATACGCAGTATTTT
clone size: many; J gene: TRBJ2-5; V gene: TRBV12-3/TRBV12-4; D gene: TRBD1; CDR3 protein: CASSRDSQETQYF; CDR3 DNA: TGTGCCAGCAGCCGGGACAGTCAAGAGACCCAGTACTTC
clone size: many; J gene: TRBJ2-7; V gene: TRBV6-1; D gene: .; CDR3 protein: CASRRTDHEQYF; CDR3 DNA: TGTGCCAGCAGAAGGACAGACCACGAGCAGTACTTC
clone size: many; J gene: TRBJ2-2; V gene: TRBV7-6; D gene: TRBD1; CDR3 protein: CASSQYSGGLNTGELFF; CDR3 DNA: TGTGCCAGCAGCCAATATTCAGGGGGCCTGAACACCGGGGAGCTGTTTTTT
clone size: .; J gene: TRBJ1-6; V gene: TRBV19; D gene: .; CDR3 protein: CASTPGRLQLNSPLHF; CDR3 DNA: TGTGCCAGTACCCCAGGGCGGCTACAGCTCAATTCACCCCTCCACTTT
clone size: .; J gene: TRBJ1-1; V gene: TRBV12-3/TRBV12-4; D gene: .; CDR3 protein: CASRGMTGNTEAFF; CDR3 DNA: TGTGCCAGCAGGGGGATGACAGGGAACACTGAAGCTTTCTTT
clone size: few; J gene: TRBJ1-5; V gene: TRBV7-9; D gene: .; CDR3 protein: CASIKGGEYQPQHF; CDR3 DNA: TGTGCCAGCATCAAAGGGGGAGAGTACCAGCCCCAGCATTTT
clone size: .; J gene: TRBJ2-1; V gene: TRBV9; D gene: TRBD2; CDR3 protein: CASSVGGAGGNYNEQFF; CDR3 DNA: TGTGCCAGCAGCGTAGGTGGGGCGGGAGGTAATTACAATGAGCAGTTCTTC
clone size: .; J gene: TRBJ2-5; V gene: TRBV12-3/TRBV12-4; D gene: .; CDR3 protein: CASSPGAENQYF; CDR3 DNA: TGTGCCAGCAGCCCGGGGGCGGAGAACCAGTACTTC
clone size: .; J gene: TRBJ2-1; V gene: TRBV7-9; D gene: .; CDR3 protein: CASSLAPMARESENNEQFF; CDR3 DNA: TGTGCCAGCAGCTTAGCACCGATGGCTAGAGAGTCGGAAAACAATGAGCAGTTCTTC
clone size: many; J gene: TRBJ2-7; V gene: TRBV4-2; D gene: TRBD1; CDR3 protein: CASSQDLTQGYEQYF; CDR3 DNA: TGTGCCAGCAGCCAAGATCTTACACAGGGGTACGAGCAGTACTTC
clone size: many; J gene: TRBJ1-2; V gene: TRBV7-9; D gene: .; CDR3 protein: CASSVREPRGFNGYTF; CDR3 DNA: TGTGCCAGCAGCGTCCGGGAGCCGAGGGGGTTTAATGGCTACACCTTC
clone size: many; J gene: TRBJ2-1; V gene: TRBV6-2/TRBV6-3; D gene: TRBD2; CDR3 protein: CASRATGTSIHEQFF; CDR3 DNA: TGTGCCAGCAGAGCCACCGGGACTAGCATCCATGAGCAGTTCTTC
clone size: few; J gene: TRBJ1-1; V gene: TRBV5-4; D gene: .; CDR3 protein: CASSSRELNTEAFF; CDR3 DNA: TGTGCCAGCAGCAGCAGGGAATTGAACACTGAAGCTTTCTTT
clone size: many; J gene: TRBJ1-3; V gene: TRBV27; D gene: .; CDR3 protein: CASSLSAGYSGNTIYF; CDR3 DNA: TGTGCCAGCAGTTTATCGGCGGGGTACTCTGGAAACACCATATATTTT
clone size: .; J gene: TRBJ1-2; V gene: TRBV20-1; D gene: .; CDR3 protein: CSTPGQTSNYGHTF; CDR3 DNA: TGCAGTACGCCGGGACAAACATCTAACTATGGCCACACCTTC
clone size: many; J gene: TRBJ2-1; V gene: TRBV12-3/TRBV12-4; D gene: .; CDR3 protein: CASSLVNSYNEQFF; CDR3 DNA: TGTGCCAGCAGTTTAGTAAATTCCTACAATGAGCAGTTCTTC
clone size: few; J gene: TRBJ1-6; V gene: TRBV5-4; D gene: .; CDR3 protein: CASSLPEYNSPLHF; CDR3 DNA: TGTGCCAGCAGCTTACCGGAGTATAATTCACCCCTCCACTTT
clone size: many; J gene: TRBJ1-5; V gene: TRBV6-6; D gene: .; CDR3 protein: CASSYSPTGLGQPQHF; CDR3 DNA: TGTGCCAGCAGTTACTCTCCGACAGGCCTGGGGCAGCCCCAGCATTTT
clone size: many; J gene: TRBJ1-1; V gene: TRBV7-2; D gene: .; CDR3 protein: CASSSSGPTNTEAFF; CDR3 DNA: TGTGCCAGCAGCTCGTCGGGACCGACGAACACTGAAGCTTTCTTT
clone size: many; J gene: TRBJ1-5; V gene: TRBV6-1; D gene: .; CDR3 protein: CASSQDNQPQHF; CDR3 DNA: TGTGCCAGCAGCCAGGACAATCAGCCCCAGCATTTT
clone size: many; J gene: TRBJ2-3; V gene: TRBV24-1; D gene: TRBD2; CDR3 protein: CATSDRTSGGAIGTQYF; CDR3 DNA: TGTGCCACCAGTGATCGGACTAGCGGGGGGGCCATTGGTACGCAGTATTTT
clone size: many; J gene: TRBJ1-1; V gene: TRBV28; D gene: .; CDR3 protein: CASSSSGSQNAEAFF; CDR3 DNA: TGTGCCAGCAGTTCATCCGGGTCACAGAACGCTGAAGCTTTCTTT